This TCR beta chain appears in the sequencing data of a study of CXCR3-negative and CXCR3-positive naive CD8 T cells. Across the whole study: Per-library TRB read counts averaged about 1.5 +/- 0.3 million, adding up to 120 million to 150 million in total. The study's findings and limits: Both naive subsets, CXCR3-negative and CXCR3-positive, displayed similar TRBV-TRBJ usage, unlike memory cells. In cryopreserved cells, CXCR3 expression partially decreased, and fresh PBMCs were used in most assays. TRB CDR3s of CXCR3-positive naive cells were more hydrophobic than those of CXCR3-negative naive cells.

About this clonotype: Antigen unknown.

The libraries of TRB cDNA were prepared using 5' RACE with UMI labels. TCRdb reprocessed the 5' RACE reads and stores each CDR3 protein as one record, lacking DNA. This sample's table has around 90,000 distinct CDR3 sequences. Per germline, CDR1 LGHNA and CDR2 YNFKEQ. The CDR3 length is 14 residues. Sample: naive CXCR3- CD8+ T cells from blood. Subset: CD45RO-CCR7+CD27+CD95- naive CD8+ T cells lacking CXCR3 (TNR3-). The chain links TRBV4-2 to TRBJ2-7; TCRdb designates TRBD1, a call that cannot be tested without DNA. The sequence came from a human donor in good health. Some clones in this sample may be carry-over from other donors' samples. The CDR3 loop is CASSQATGGYEQYF.